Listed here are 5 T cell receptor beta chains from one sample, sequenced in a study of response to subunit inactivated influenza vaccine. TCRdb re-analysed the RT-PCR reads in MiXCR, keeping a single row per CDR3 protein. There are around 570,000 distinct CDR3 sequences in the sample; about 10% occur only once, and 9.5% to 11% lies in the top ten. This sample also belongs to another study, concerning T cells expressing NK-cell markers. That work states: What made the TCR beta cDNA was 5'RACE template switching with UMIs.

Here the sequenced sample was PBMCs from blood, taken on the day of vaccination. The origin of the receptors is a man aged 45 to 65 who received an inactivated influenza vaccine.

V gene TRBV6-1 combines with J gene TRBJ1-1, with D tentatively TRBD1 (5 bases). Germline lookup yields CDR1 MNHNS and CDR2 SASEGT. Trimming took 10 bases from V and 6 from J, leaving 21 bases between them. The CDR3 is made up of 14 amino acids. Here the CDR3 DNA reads TGTGCCACTGCAGAGGGACCCGGATCGTCTGAAGCTTTCTTT. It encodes CATAEGPGSSEAFF.

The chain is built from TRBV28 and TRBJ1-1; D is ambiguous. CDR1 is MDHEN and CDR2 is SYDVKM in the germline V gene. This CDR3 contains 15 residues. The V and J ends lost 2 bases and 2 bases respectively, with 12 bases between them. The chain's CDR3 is CASSLGPDLNTEAFF. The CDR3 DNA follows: TGTGCCAGCAGTTTAGGGCCAGATTTAAACACTGAAGCTTTCTTT. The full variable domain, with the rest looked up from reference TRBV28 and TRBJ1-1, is DVKVTQSSRYLVKRTGEKVFLECVQDMDHENMFWYRQDPGLGLRLIYFSYDVKMKEKGDIPEGYSVSREKKERFSLILESASTNQTSMYLCASSLGPDLNTEAFFGQGTRLTVV.

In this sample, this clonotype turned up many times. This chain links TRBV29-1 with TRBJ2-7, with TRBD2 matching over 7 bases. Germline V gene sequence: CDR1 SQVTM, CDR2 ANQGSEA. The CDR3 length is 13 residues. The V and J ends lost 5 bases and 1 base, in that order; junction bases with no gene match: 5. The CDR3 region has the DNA TGCAGCGTTCGTACGGGGGGATCCTACGAGCAGTACTTC. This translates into CSVRTGGSYEQYF.

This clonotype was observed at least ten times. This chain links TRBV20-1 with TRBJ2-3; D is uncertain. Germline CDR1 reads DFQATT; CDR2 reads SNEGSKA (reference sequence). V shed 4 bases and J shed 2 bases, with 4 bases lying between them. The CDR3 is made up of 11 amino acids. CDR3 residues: CSATTTDTQYF. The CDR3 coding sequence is TGCAGTGCTACAACCACAGATACGCAGTATTTT.

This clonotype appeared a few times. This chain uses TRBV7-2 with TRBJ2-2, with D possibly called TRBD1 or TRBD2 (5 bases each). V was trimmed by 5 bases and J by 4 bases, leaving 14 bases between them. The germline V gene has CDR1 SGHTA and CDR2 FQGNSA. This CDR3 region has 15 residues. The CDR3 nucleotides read TGTGCCAGCAGCCCCAGGGAGTTTTTCACCGGGGAGCTGTTTTTT. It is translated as CASSPREFFTGELFF.